A single sample is the source of the 30 T cell receptor beta chains below, sequenced in a study of cytotoxic CD8 clonotypes in ibrutinib-treated CLL. Sequencing used immunoSEQ multiplex PCR; TCRdb keeps in-frame clones, though not all of them. The table lists around 30,000 clones, about 62% of them singletons. The material was PBMCs, obtained before ibrutinib treatment. These receptors were collected from a human donor with chronic lymphocytic leukemia.

The chain links TRBV7-8 to TRBJ1-5; D perhaps matches TRBD1 (5 bases). The germline gives CDR1 SGHVS, CDR2 FQNEAQ. This CDR3 is built from 17 residues. V was trimmed by 3 bases and J by 1 base, leaving 16 bases between them. The CDR3 sequence is CASSLAEGGASNQPQHF. The CDR3 nucleotides are TGTGCCAGCAGCTTGGCGGAGGGAGGGGCAAGCAATCAGCCCCAGCATTTT.

The chain joins TRBV10-3 to TRBJ1-2; D ambiguous. The V gene's germline CDR1 is ENHRY and CDR2 SYGVKD. The CDR3 is 15 amino acids. V lost 2 bases and J lost 3, with 13 bases in between. CDR3 in amino acids: CAISENGGGYYGYTF. The CDR3 nucleotides read TGTGCCATCAGTGAGAATGGAGGCGGCTACTATGGCTACACCTTC.

The V call is TRBV10-3, the J call TRBJ1-1, with TRBD1 matching over 8 bases. Trimming at V came to 6 bases and at J to 0 bases, leaving 9 bases not matched to a gene. The CDR3 runs 16 residues. Germline values: CDR1 ENHRY, CDR2 SYGVKD. The CDR3 sequence is CAIREATGGVNTEAFF. The CDR3 region has the DNA TGTGCCATCAGAGAAGCTACAGGGGGGGTGAACACTGAAGCTTTCTTT.

V is TRBV27 and J is TRBJ2-2; 11 nucleotides agree with TRBD2. The CDR3 covers 16 residues. CDR1 is MNHEY, CDR2 SMNVEV, per germline (reference sequence). V was pared by 6 bases and J by 5 bases, with 8 bases of the junction left unmatched. The CDR3 spells CASRAPGLAATGELFF. The CDR3 DNA follows: TGTGCCAGCAGAGCTCCGGGACTAGCGGCGACCGGGGAGCTGTTTTTT.

The chain carries TRBV7-9 and TRBJ2-1, with D unresolved. V dropped 4 bases and J dropped 0 bases, with 4 bases sitting between them. Germline V lookup: CDR1 SEHNR, CDR2 FQNEAQ (reference sequence). The CDR3 length is 13 residues. For the CDR3, the DNA is TGTGCCAGCAGCTCGAGCTCCTACAATGAGCAGTTCTTC. Encoded protein: CASSSSSYNEQFF. Filled out from reference TRBV7-9 and TRBJ2-1, the complete variable domain reads DTGVSQNPRHKITKRGQNVTFRCDPISEHNRLYWYRQTLGQGPEFLTYFQNEAQLEKSRLLSDRFSAERPKGSFSTLEIQRTEQGDSAMYLCASSSSSYNEQFFGPGTRLTVL.

This clone occurred a few times. An end of the junction differs from the germline gene, which may be a read error. J is TRBJ2-2 and V is TRBV7-7; D assignment may be TRBD1 or TRBD2 (5 bases each). Germline assignment: CDR1 SSHAT and CDR2 FNYEAQ (reference sequence). The CDR3 length is 15 residues. CDR3 amino acids: CASSLDGANTGELFF. The CDR3 DNA sequence: TGTGCTAGCAGCTTAGACGGGGCAAACACCGGGGAGCTGTTTTTT.

The V and J genes are TRBV11-1 and TRBJ1-2; unclear D gene. Germline CDR1 reads SGHAT; CDR2 reads FQDESV (reference sequence). The CDR3 sequence is 15 residues long. V was shortened by 3 bases and J by 4 bases, with 15 bases between the two germline ends. CDR3 sequence reads: CASSLSGRGSYGYTF. CDR3 sequence (DNA): TGTGCCAGCAGCTTGTCCGGGCGGGGAAGCTATGGCTACACCTTC.

This clone was detected only a few times. The chain links TRBV5-1 to TRBJ2-1, with D possibly matching TRBD1 (6 bases). The ends were cut back, 2 bases at V and 0 bases at J, with 15 bases in the middle. This CDR3 is built from 17 residues. CDR1 and CDR2 (germline): SGHRS, YFSETQ. As DNA, the CDR3 is TGCGCCAGCAGCTTCCGGACAGTTCGTAGCTCCTACAATGAGCAGTTCTTC. Encoded protein: CASSFRTVRSSYNEQFF.

The chain recombines TRBV7-9 with TRBJ1-2; D is unclear. The CDR3 has 13 amino acids. CDR1 and CDR2 (germline): SEHNR, FQNEAQ (reference sequence). V dropped 1 base and J dropped 2 bases, with 5 bases sitting between them. The CDR3 bases are TGTGCCAGCAGCTTAGGGCAGAACTATGGCTACACCTTC. This codes for CASSLGQNYGYTF.

The rearrangement uses TRBV19 and TRBJ1-1; D remains unclear. The CDR3 is made up of 9 amino acids. Between the trimmed V and J ends, which lost 7 bases and 10 bases, there was a span of 7 bases. The germline gives CDR1 LNHDA, CDR2 SQIVND (reference sequence). The CDR3 reads CASTLGAFF. The CDR3, as DNA: TGTGCCAGTACCCTTGGAGCTTTCTTT.

The rearrangement joins TRBV30 to TRBJ2-5; D perhaps matches TRBD1 (6 bases). The germline V gene has CDR1 GTSNPN and CDR2 SVGIG (reference sequence). V dropped 2 bases and J dropped 4 bases, with 8 bases sitting between them. The CDR3 length is 12 residues. This chain's CDR3 is CAWSKGGETQYF. The CDR3 coding sequence is TGTGCCTGGAGTAAAGGGGGAGAGACCCAGTACTTC.

This rearrangement joins TRBV27 to TRBJ1-2; D unresolved. Deletions cut 5 bases from V and 4 bases from J, with 17 bases between. The CDR3 extends over 15 amino acids. CDR1 and CDR2 from the germline V gene are MNHEY and SMNVEV (reference sequence). The CDR3 spells CASSHGGSDLYGYTF. CDR3 DNA sequence: TGTGCCAGCAGTCATGGAGGGTCAGACCTCTATGGCTACACCTTC.

This clone has just one count. The chain is built from TRBV11-2 and TRBJ1-3; tentatively, D is TRBD1 (5 bases). V lost 6 bases, J lost 10 bases, and 22 bases lay in between. Germline loops: CDR1 SGHAT, CDR2 FQNNGV. This CDR3 has 15 residues. CDR3 amino acids: CASSTLRGERGTIYF. The CDR3 DNA sequence: TGTGCCAGCAGTACCTTGCGGGGCGAAAGGGGAACCATATATTTT.

The V gene is TRBV4-1, the J gene TRBJ1-2, with 12 positions matching TRBD1. The CDR3 runs to 18 residues. The germline V gene has CDR1 MGHRA and CDR2 YSYEKL. J lost 4 bases, V lost 0 bases, and 9 bases had no gene match. The CDR3 is CASSQERDRGLNIYGYTF. For the CDR3, the DNA is TGCGCCAGCAGCCAAGAACGGGACAGGGGGCTAAACATCTATGGCTACACCTTC.

This chain uses TRBV28 with TRBJ2-5, with D unresolved. CDR1 is MDHEN, CDR2 SYDVKM, per germline. Trimming stripped 6 bases from V and 1 base from J, with 15 bases between. The CDR3 contains 15 residues. Written as DNA, the CDR3 is TGTGCCAGCAGCGCCGGGTTGGAATTCCAAGAGACCCAGTACTTC. Encoded protein: CASSAGLEFQETQYF.

This clone turned up a few times. This chain links TRBV6-1 with TRBJ2-3, with D possibly being TRBD2 (5 bases). CDR3 size: 14 residues. Germline CDR1 and CDR2: MNHNS and SASEGT. Trimming stripped 2 bases from V and 6 bases from J, with 12 bases between. The CDR3 bases are TGTGCCAGCAGTGAATGGGTCGGGGTGGATACGCAGTATTTT. Amino acids: CASSEWVGVDTQYF.

The chain carries TRBV27 and TRBJ1-5; D unresolved. Deletions cut 4 bases from V and 5 bases from J, with 15 bases between. CDR1 is MNHEY and CDR2 is SMNVEV in the germline V gene (reference sequence). The CDR3 has 15 amino acids. This CDR3 reads CASSSLEGAYQPQHF. The CDR3 DNA is TGTGCCAGCAGTTCCTTAGAGGGCGCCTATCAGCCCCAGCATTTT.

The chain is built from TRBV7-8 and TRBJ2-5, with 10 bases fitting TRBD2. Unmatched junction bases numbered 10, after V lost 4 bases and J lost 2 bases. The CDR3 contains 17 residues. Germline V gives CDR1 SGHVS, CDR2 FQNEAQ. The chain's CDR3 is CASSSSRLAGFQETQYF. CDR3 DNA: TGTGCCAGCAGCTCCTCTCGACTAGCGGGTTTTCAAGAGACCCAGTACTTC.

This clone has more than one count but fewer than ten. The chain carries TRBV5-1 and TRBJ1-3, with 8 nucleotides matching TRBD1. The germline V gene has CDR1 SGHRS and CDR2 YFSETQ. The CDR3 has 16 amino acids. V was clipped by 0 bases and J by 3 bases; unmatched bases: 5. For the CDR3, the DNA is TGCGCCAGCAGCTTGGGGGGGACAGGCCTTGGAAACACCATATATTTT. Encoded protein: CASSLGGTGLGNTIYF.

The chain is built from TRBV10-2 and TRBJ1-1; D unresolved. The CDR3 consists of 14 residues. Germline V gene data show CDR1 as WSHSY and CDR2 as SAAADI. Trimming left V 8 bases short and J 2 bases short, with 15 bases between. The DNA of the CDR3 is TGCGCCAGCCGGAAAGAGGCTAGCAACACTGAAGCTTTCTTT. It is translated as CASRKEASNTEAFF.

The chain couples TRBV27 to TRBJ1-5, with D uncertain. The V gene lost 2 bases and the J gene lost 4 bases, with 9 bases spanning the gap. This CDR3 is 14 amino acids long. Germline-derived CDR1 and CDR2 are MNHEY and SMNVEV (reference sequence). CDR3 in amino acids: CASSLMGRNQPQHF. The DNA for the CDR3 is TGTGCCAGCAGTTTAATGGGGAGGAATCAGCCCCAGCATTTT.

The chain joins TRBV5-6 to TRBJ2-3, with 11 nucleotides matching TRBD1. The CDR3 spans 16 residues. V lost 4 bases, J lost 3 bases, and 7 bases stayed unmatched. Germline CDR1 is SGHDT and CDR2 is YYEEEE. The CDR3 DNA follows: TGTGCCAGCAGCCATACCGGGACAGGGGGGACAGATACGCAGTATTTT. It yields the protein CASSHTGTGGTDTQYF.

The chain couples TRBV4-1 to TRBJ2-7; no reliable D call. V was shortened by 2 bases and J by 3 bases, with 14 bases between the two germline ends. Germline V gives CDR1 MGHRA, CDR2 YSYEKL. The CDR3 spans 15 residues. CDR3 DNA: TGCGCCAGCAGCCAATCTGGCCAGGCCCTCTACGAGCAGTACTTC. It translates to CASSQSGQALYEQYF.

The V and J genes are TRBV6-1 and TRBJ2-1; TRBD1 aligns across 7 bases. CDR3 length equals 15 residues. The ends lost 5 bases at V and 4 bases at J; junction bases unmatched: 8. Germline V lookup: CDR1 MNHNS, CDR2 SASEGT. The CDR3 DNA reads as TGTGCCAGCAGTACCCGGACAGGAAATTACAATGAGCAGTTCTTC. Translating it yields CASSTRTGNYNEQFF.

V gene TRBV4-2 combines with J gene TRBJ2-2, with 10 bases aligning to TRBD1. Germline CDR1 and CDR2: LGHNA and YNFKEQ. V dropped 1 base and J dropped 7; count of bases not matched to a gene: 3. The CDR3 spans 15 residues. CDR3 bases: TGTGCCAGCAGCCAAGGAGACAGGGGGCGCGGGGAGCTGTTTTTT. Translating gives CASSQGDRGRGELFF.

The CDR3 nucleotides read TGTGCCAGCTCACCACCGATGAGCTACGAGCAGTACTTC. This gives the protein CASSPPMSYEQYF. The rearrangement links TRBV18 to TRBJ2-7; no reliable D call. This CDR3 spans 13 amino acids. From germline, CDR1 is KGHSH and CDR2 LQKENI. The V and J ends lost 0 bases and 3 bases respectively, with 6 bases between them.

The chain uses TRBV2 and TRBJ2-7; 8 bases line up with TRBD1. V trimming: 4 bases; J trimming: 6 bases; junction bases outside the gene matches: 11. Germline assignment: CDR1 SNHLY and CDR2 FYNNEI. This CDR3 spans 15 amino acids. The CDR3 loop reads CASSVQGALFGEQYF. Written as DNA, the CDR3 is TGTGCCAGCAGTGTCCAGGGGGCTCTCTTCGGCGAGCAGTACTTC.

This sequence joins TRBV7-9 and TRBJ2-1; 11 bases match TRBD1. Germline V gene lookup returns CDR1 SEHNR and CDR2 FQNEAQ (reference sequence). This CDR3 spans 16 amino acids. Trimming cost V 4 bases and J 8 bases; bases outside gene matches: 10. The DNA for the CDR3 is TGTGCCAGCAGCTGGGGTTTCGGACAGGGGGCCCATGAGCAGTTCTTC. It yields the protein CASSWGFGQGAHEQFF.

This sequence joins TRBV5-1 and TRBJ1-2, with a possible D match to TRBD1 (6 bases). V was shortened by 4 bases and J by 2 bases, with 12 bases between the two germline ends. Germline lookup yields CDR1 SGHRS and CDR2 YFSETQ. The CDR3 length is 14 residues. CDR3 amino acids: CASSMGHGNYGYTF. The CDR3 DNA reads as TGCGCCAGCAGCATGGGACACGGCAACTATGGCTACACCTTC. The whole variable domain, remainder taken from reference TRBV5-1 and TRBJ1-2, is KAGVTQTPRYLIKTRGQQVTLSCSPISGHRSVSWYQQTPGQGLQFLFEYFSETQRNKGNFPGRFSGRQFSNSRSEMNVSTLELGDSALYLCASSMGHGNYGYTFGSGTRLTVV.

The chain employs TRBV19 and TRBJ2-7; maybe TRBD1 (6 bases). This CDR3 region has 15 residues. CDR1 and CDR2 (germline): LNHDA, SQIVND (reference sequence). Between the trimmed V and J ends, which lost 6 bases and 2 bases, there was a span of 17 bases. The CDR3 sequence: CASRIQGSYAYEQYF. The CDR3 DNA reads as TGTGCCAGTAGAATACAGGGTTCTTATGCCTACGAGCAGTACTTC.